The 25 T cell receptor beta chains reported below all come from one sample, sequenced in a study of shared clonotypes between healthy human individuals. Measured with immunoSEQ multiplex PCR; TCRdb has only the in-frame clones, and not every one. The sample shows 2 million to 2.5 million clones, 90% to 95% of them seen only once. The material sequenced was naive CD4+ T cells from PBMCs. The sample's subset: CD45RA+ positively selected. These receptors all come from a man aged 18-30 years in good health. Some clones in this sample may be carry-over from other donors' samples.

In DNA form, the CDR3 reads TGTGCCAGCAGCTTTAGCGGACTAGCGGGAGGCGAGCAGTACTTC. Protein: CASSFSGLAGGEQYF. This sequence joins TRBV7-2 and TRBJ2-7, with 14 bases lining up with TRBD2. Germline V CDR1 and CDR2: SGHTA, FQGNSA. This CDR3 spans 15 amino acids. The V and J ends lost 3 bases and 6 bases, in that order; junction bases with no gene match: 4. Variable domain in full (rest from reference TRBV7-2 and TRBJ2-7): GAGVSQSPSNKVTEKGKDVELRCDPISGHTALYWYRQSLGQGLEFLIYFQGNSAPDKSGLPSDRFSAERTGGSVSTLTIQRTQQEDSAVYLCASSFSGLAGGEQYFGPGTRLTVT.

In this sample, this clone turned up once. Other DNA sequences of this sample code for an identical CDR3. The gene calls are TRBV11-2 and TRBJ2-7; D is undetermined. This CDR3 comprises 13 residues. Germline-derived CDR1 and CDR2 are SGHAT and FQNNGV. V was cut by 5 bases and J by 1 base, with 9 bases left in between. CDR3 protein: CASSGRGSYEQYF. CDR3 in DNA: TGTGCCAGCAGCGGGCGTGGTTCCTACGAGCAGTACTTC. Using reference TRBV11-2 and TRBJ2-7 for the parts outside the CDR3, the full variable domain is EAGVAQSPRYKIIEKRQSVAFWCNPISGHATLYWYQQILGQGPKLLIQFQNNGVVDDSQLPKDRFSAERLKGVDSTLKIQPAKLEDSAVYLCASSGRGSYEQYFGPGTRLTVT.

This chain joins TRBV10-3 and TRBJ1-3; no clear D gene. Germline V gene sequence: CDR1 ENHRY, CDR2 SYGVKD. V was pared by 4 bases and J by 3 bases, with 16 bases between. The CDR3 contains 16 residues. This chain's CDR3 is CAISAAGPVSGNTIYF. DNA for the CDR3: TGTGCCATCAGTGCGGCCGGACCCGTCAGTGGAAACACCATATATTTT.

V and J are TRBV21-1 and TRBJ2-7; TRBD1 is the table's D call, not checked against the DNA. TRBV21-1 is shown as a pseudogene. This CDR3 spans 14 amino acids. The CDR3 nucleotides read TGTGCCAGCAGCAAAGATTCCAGGGCCTACGAGCAGTACTTC. The encoded protein is CASSKDSRAYEQYF.

The rearrangement uses TRBV28 and TRBJ2-7; 7 positions match TRBD1. Germline lookup yields CDR1 MDHEN and CDR2 SYDVKM. V lost 8 bases, J lost 2 bases, and 9 bases stayed unmatched. This CDR3 has 14 residues. CDR3 sequence: CASFKRTGPYEQYF. The CDR3 coding sequence is TGTGCCAGCTTTAAGAGGACAGGACCCTACGAGCAGTACTTC.

The rearrangement joins TRBV5-1 to TRBJ2-2, with a weak D call TRBD1 (6 bases). The germline gives CDR1 SGHRS, CDR2 YFSETQ. The CDR3 sequence is 14 residues long. V lost 2 bases and J 3 bases, leaving 8 bases between the germline ends. The CDR3 DNA sequence: TGCGCCAGCAGCTTTCAGGGGCACACCGGGGAGCTGTTTTTT. Amino acid sequence: CASSFQGHTGELFF. Based on the CDR3 plus reference TRBV5-1 and TRBJ2-2, the full variable domain is KAGVTQTPRYLIKTRGQQVTLSCSPISGHRSVSWYQQTPGQGLQFLFEYFSETQRNKGNFPGRFSGRQFSNSRSEMNVSTLELGDSALYLCASSFQGHTGELFFGEGSRLTVL.

The chain uses TRBV5-1 and TRBJ2-2; D is perhaps TRBD1 (6 bases). In germline, CDR1 is SGHRS, CDR2 YFSETQ. The CDR3 is 15 amino acids. V was shortened by 4 bases and J by 0 bases, with 10 bases between the two germline ends. CDR3 DNA sequence: TGCGCCAGCAGCGACCAGGGGCCGAACACCGGGGAGCTGTTTTTT. Its translation: CASSDQGPNTGELFF.

The J gene is TRBJ2-7, the V gene TRBV6-1; D uncertain. Per germline, CDR1 MNHNS and CDR2 SASEGT. This CDR3 has 14 residues. The V and J ends lost 6 bases and 2 bases respectively, with 14 bases between them. The CDR3 DNA is TGTGCCAGCAGGACGAAGATGGGAACCTACGAGCAGTACTTC. Its protein is CASRTKMGTYEQYF.

V gene TRBV2 combines with J gene TRBJ2-7; 8 nucleotides line up with TRBD2. CDR1 and CDR2 (germline): SNHLY, FYNNEI. The ends lost 6 bases at V and 2 bases at J; junction bases unmatched: 6. The CDR3 runs to 14 residues. The CDR3 spells CASRGTSTPYEQYF. The CDR3 bases are TGTGCCAGCAGGGGGACTAGTACCCCCTACGAGCAGTACTTC.

The J gene is TRBJ2-7, the V gene TRBV2; D gene ambiguous. Per the germline V gene, CDR1 is SNHLY and CDR2 is FYNNEI. V gave up 2 bases and J gave up 5 bases, with 10 bases separating them. This CDR3 region has 13 residues. This CDR3 is CASSEFESNEQYF. CDR3 DNA: TGTGCCAGCAGTGAATTTGAGAGTAACGAGCAGTACTTC. The full variable domain, its missing parts supplied by reference TRBV2 and TRBJ2-7, is EPEVTQTPSHQVTQMGQEVILRCVPISNHLYFYWYRQILGQKVEFLVSFYNNEISEKSEIFDDQFSVERPDGSNFTLKIRSTKLEDSAMYFCASSEFESNEQYFGPGTRLTVT.

Only a few counts were recorded for this clone. The chain joins TRBV19 to TRBJ1-2; D remains unclear. V was shortened by 6 bases and J by 4 bases, with 9 bases between the two germline ends. The germline V gene encodes CDR1 LNHDA and CDR2 SQIVND (reference sequence). CDR3 length: 12 amino acids. The CDR3 is CASSPAAYGYTF. The CDR3 DNA follows: TGTGCCAGTAGCCCCGCGGCCTATGGCTACACCTTC.

This rearrangement joins TRBV11-2 to TRBJ2-1; 12 nucleotides match TRBD2. V was pared by 3 bases and J by 4 bases, with 4 bases of the junction left unmatched. CDR1 SGHAT and CDR2 FQNNGV come from the germline V gene. CDR3 length equals 16 residues. The CDR3, as DNA: TGTGCCAGCAGCTTCCGACTAGCGGGAGAGTACAATGAGCAGTTCTTC. It translates to CASSFRLAGEYNEQFF.

This chain connects TRBV10-3 to TRBJ2-7; TRBD1 is a possible D gene (5 bases). V was cut by 8 bases and J by 0 bases, with 14 bases left in between. Germline V gives CDR1 ENHRY, CDR2 SYGVKD. The CDR3 consists of 14 residues. The CDR3 coding sequence is TGTGCCATCGCGGTGGGCCAGGGCTCCTACGAGCAGTACTTC. This sequence encodes CAIAVGQGSYEQYF.

The rearrangement uses TRBV11-1 and TRBJ2-7; D may be TRBD1 (7 bases). Trimming removed 6 bases at V and 7 bases at J, with 19 bases between. CDR1 SGHAT and CDR2 FQDESV come from the germline V gene (reference sequence). This CDR3 contains 14 residues. Written as DNA, the CDR3 is TGTGCCAGCAGTCGTTCAGGGGGGAAGAAAGAGCAGTACTTC. The encoded protein is CASSRSGGKKEQYF.

The chain combines TRBV6-5 with TRBJ2-7, with 10 nucleotides matching TRBD1. There are 15 residues in the CDR3. Germline assignment: CDR1 MNHEY and CDR2 SVGAGI. J was trimmed by 3 bases and V by 6 bases; bases with no gene match: 8. CDR3 sequence (DNA): TGTGCCAGCAGCGCCCGGACAGGGGGTATCTACGAGCAGTACTTC. This gives the protein CASSARTGGIYEQYF.

This clone was picked up one time. This CDR3 is also generated by other DNA sequences in the sample. The chain joins TRBV19 to TRBJ1-5, with D possibly being TRBD1 (6 bases). V lost 0 bases, J lost 2 bases, and 8 bases lay in between. Germline loops: CDR1 LNHDA, CDR2 SQIVND (reference sequence). This CDR3 spans 15 amino acids. The CDR3 reads CASSIDRGRNQPQHF. CDR3 bases: TGTGCCAGTAGTATAGATCGGGGGCGCAATCAGCCCCAGCATTTT.

On this clone: The junction and the germline gene differ at one end; a read error may be behind it. The CDR3 nucleotides are TGTGCCAGCAGCGCCGGTGAAGGGGCGCGGTTCCCTCTGGACTTC. Amino acids: CASSAGEGARFPLDF. The chain carries TRBV9 and TRBJ2-7, with D perhaps matching TRBD1 (5 bases). The CDR3 length is 15 residues. CDR1 and CDR2 from the germline V gene are SGDLS and YYNGEE.

In its sample, this clone was seen once. J is TRBJ1-2 and V is TRBV29-1; D is uncertain. The CDR3 runs 14 residues. Germline CDR1 is SQVTM and CDR2 is ANQGSEA. The V end was cut by 3 bases, the J end by 0 bases, with 11 bases between. CDR3 region: CSVDMLTSNYGYTF. The CDR3 coding sequence is TGCAGCGTTGATATGCTAACCTCTAACTATGGCTACACCTTC.

The chain has TRBV15 and TRBJ1-4; 7 bases agree with TRBD1. From germline, CDR1 is LNHNV and CDR2 YYDKDF (reference sequence). This CDR3 is 16 amino acids long. J lost 4 bases, V lost 0 bases, and 5 bases had no gene match. The CDR3 bases are TGTGCCACCAGCAGAGATCCGACAGGGCGTAATGAAAAACTGTTTTTT. It is translated as CATSRDPTGRNEKLFF.

V is TRBV19 and J is TRBJ1-1; D is uncertain. This CDR3 contains 14 residues. V lost 2 bases and J 5 bases, leaving 12 bases between the germline ends. Germline lookup yields CDR1 LNHDA and CDR2 SQIVND (reference sequence). The CDR3 sequence is CASSITETGTEAFF. In DNA form, the CDR3 reads TGTGCCAGTAGTATAACCGAGACGGGAACTGAAGCTTTCTTT.

This clone came up a few times. Other DNA sequences of this sample code for an identical CDR3. The J gene is TRBJ2-2, the V gene TRBV5-1; TRBD1 is a possible D gene (6 bases). This CDR3 is built from 14 residues. Trimming stripped 4 bases from V and 4 bases from J, with 11 bases between. Germline V gene lookup returns CDR1 SGHRS and CDR2 YFSETQ. CDR3 DNA sequence: TGCGCCAGCAGCCTGGGACAAGCCACCGGGGAGCTGTTTTTT. It specifies CASSLGQATGELFF.

The V call is TRBV10-3, the J call TRBJ2-7; D may be TRBD1 (6 bases). The CDR3 consists of 14 residues. Germline V gives CDR1 ENHRY, CDR2 SYGVKD. The V end lost 6 bases, the J end lost 1 base, and 13 bases lay between the germline ends. The CDR3 here is CAISHSQGSYEQYF. The DNA for the CDR3 is TGTGCCATCAGCCACTCACAGGGATCCTACGAGCAGTACTTC.

This chain uses TRBV30 with TRBJ2-1; a possible D gene is TRBD2 (7 bases). The CDR3 is 13 residues long. Germline V lookup: CDR1 GTSNPN, CDR2 SVGIG (reference sequence). The V gene lost 1 base and the J gene lost 9 bases, with 13 bases spanning the gap. The CDR3 protein is CAWSARGLGEQFF. The CDR3 region has the DNA TGTGCCTGGAGTGCGCGGGGGCTAGGTGAGCAGTTCTTC.

The CDR3 bases are TGTGCCAGCAGCCAAGAGGCCACCATGGTTGACCAAGAGACCCAGTACTTC. This translates into CASSQEATMVDQETQYF. The chain combines TRBV14 with TRBJ2-5; D ambiguous. V shed 0 bases and J shed 0 bases, with 14 bases lying between them. The CDR3 totals 17 residues. CDR1 and CDR2 from the germline V gene are SGHDN and FVKESK. Using reference TRBV14 and TRBJ2-5 for the parts outside the CDR3, the full variable domain is EAGVTQFPSHSVIEKGQTVTLRCDPISGHDNLYWYRRVMGKEIKFLLHFVKESKQDESGMPNNRFLAERTGGTYSTLKVQPAELEDSGVYFCASSQEATMVDQETQYFGPGTRLLVL.

Regarding this clone: Other DNA variants within this sample encode the same CDR3. The V gene is TRBV4-1, the J gene TRBJ2-7; the D is unclear. This CDR3 has 14 residues. The germline CDR1 and CDR2 sequences are MGHRA and YSYEKL. With 3 bases removed from V and 4 bases from J, the gap between germline ends came to 13 bases. The chain's CDR3 is CASSQPTHSYEQYF. Here the CDR3 DNA reads TGCGCCAGCAGCCAGCCCACCCACAGTTACGAGCAGTACTTC.